This TCR beta chain was retrieved from a study of cytomegalovirus exposure and HLA in healthy donors. In nominal health when sampled, donors likely had unrecorded immune exposures nonetheless. This clone has just one count. Trimming took off 3 bases at V and 0 bases at J, with 12 bases between the two ends. The germline V gene encodes CDR1 MDHEN and CDR2 SYDVKM. The CDR3 is 16 residues long. Primers: 60 Vbeta forward and 13 Jbeta reverse. In the original workflow: Unique TCR beta chains totaled some 80 million in a later count, with around 10 million of them shared. Sequenced by immunoSEQ multiplex PCR; TCRdb stores in-frame clones only, minus some. D and trimming were read from the DNA, whereas the V and J calls and clone size are those reported in that table. The sample carries around 58,000 clones, 77% recorded once.

The J gene is TRBJ2-1, the V gene TRBV28, with a weak D call TRBD1 (7 bases). The sequenced sample consisted of PBMCs. This clonotype was obtained from a female donor in good health and CMV-seronegative. The CDR3 here is CASSFQGGLSYNEQFF. CDR3 coding DNA: TGTGCCAGCAGTTTCCAGGGGGGCCTCTCCTACAATGAGCAGTTCTTC.